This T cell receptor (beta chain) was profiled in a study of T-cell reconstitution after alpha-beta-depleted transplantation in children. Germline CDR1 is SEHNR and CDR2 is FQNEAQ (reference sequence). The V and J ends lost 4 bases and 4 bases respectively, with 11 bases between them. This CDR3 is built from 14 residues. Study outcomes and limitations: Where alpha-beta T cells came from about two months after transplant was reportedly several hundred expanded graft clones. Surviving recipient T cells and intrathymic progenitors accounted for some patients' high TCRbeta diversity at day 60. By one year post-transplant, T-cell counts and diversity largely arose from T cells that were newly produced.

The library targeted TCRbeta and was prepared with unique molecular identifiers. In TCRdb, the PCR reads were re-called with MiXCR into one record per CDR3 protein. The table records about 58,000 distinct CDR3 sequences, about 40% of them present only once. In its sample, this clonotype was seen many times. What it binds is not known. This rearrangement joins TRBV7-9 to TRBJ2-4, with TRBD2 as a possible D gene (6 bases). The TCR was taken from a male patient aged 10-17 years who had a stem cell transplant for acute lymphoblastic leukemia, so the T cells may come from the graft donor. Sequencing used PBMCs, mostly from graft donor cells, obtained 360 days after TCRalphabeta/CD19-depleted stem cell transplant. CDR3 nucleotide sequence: TGTGCCAGCAGCTCTGAGGAGGGGAAAAACATTCAGTACTTC. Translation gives CASSSEEGKNIQYF.